This T cell receptor (beta chain) was obtained from a study of identical twins. Overall study findings and caveats: Twins' excess sharing was less marked for out-of-frame beta sequences.

This clonotype has just a few counts. Its cognate antigen is unknown. Healthy Caucasians, and only they, were the donors. TCRdb independently ran MiXCR on the 5' RACE reads; one entry per CDR3 protein. This table has under 400,000 distinct CDR3 sequences, about 9% appearing once. Sample: naive T cells sorted from blood. This sequence was found in a woman in her forties or fifties in good health.

CDR3 amino acids: CASSPMWALEGETQYF. CDR3 bases: TGTGCCAGCAGCCCCATGTGGGCGCTAGAAGGGGAGACCCAGTACTTC. The chain recombines TRBV7-9 with TRBJ2-5; D gene ambiguous. Germline values: CDR1 SEHNR, CDR2 FQNEAQ (reference sequence). The CDR3 is 16 amino acids. V was shortened by 5 bases and J by 5 bases, with 21 bases between the two germline ends.